Shown below are 9 T cell receptor beta chains from a single sample sequenced in a study of radiation and T cells in renal cell carcinoma. Sequenced by immunoSEQ multiplex PCR; TCRdb stores in-frame clones only, minus some. Among tens of thousands of clones, roughly half were seen once, and the ten largest hold less than 25%. Treatment denoted: treatment-naive control, cytoreductive nephrectomy. The specimen was tumor tissue, collected from a patient whose treatment was nephrectomy without radiotherapy. Every receptor here comes from a human donor with renal cell carcinoma.

The CDR3 loop reads CASSPGRTSTDTQYF. CDR3 coding DNA: TGTGCCAGCAGCCCGGGGCGGACCAGCACAGATACGCAGTATTTT. The chain has TRBV2 and TRBJ2-3; D assignment may be TRBD1 or TRBD2 (5 bases each). Per the germline V gene, CDR1 is SNHLY and CDR2 is FYNNEI. The CDR3 extends over 15 amino acids. V was clipped by 6 bases and J by 0 bases, with 13 bases between them. The entire variable domain, with the rest obtained from reference TRBV2 and TRBJ2-3, is as follows: EPEVTQTPSHQVTQMGQEVILRCVPISNHLYFYWYRQILGQKVEFLVSFYNNEISEKSEIFDDQFSVERPDGSNFTLKIRSTKLEDSAMYFCASSPGRTSTDTQYFGPGTRLTVL.

V and J are TRBV19 and TRBJ2-7; 7 nucleotides agree with TRBD1. The CDR3 length is 15 residues. J gave up 0 bases and V 4 bases, and 6 bases lay outside the gene matches. Germline-derived CDR1 and CDR2 are LNHDA and SQIVND (reference sequence). The CDR3 DNA reads as TGTGCCAGTAGTAGGTACTGGGACAGCTCCTACGAGCAGTACTTC. It is translated as CASSRYWDSSYEQYF.

Only a few counts were recorded for this clone. The CDR3 reads CASKDRQGSYEQYF. The DNA for the CDR3 is TGTGCCAGCAAAGATAGACAGGGATCCTACGAGCAGTACTTC. The V and J genes are TRBV6-1 and TRBJ2-7; 7 nucleotides align to TRBD1. Trimming removed 7 bases from V and 1 base from J; junction bases left unmatched: 7. CDR1 is MNHNS and CDR2 is SASEGT in the germline V gene. The CDR3 sequence is 14 residues long.

This chain joins TRBV6-6 and TRBJ1-3, with 9 bases fitting TRBD1. Germline CDR1 and CDR2: MNHNY and SVGAGI (reference sequence). Trimming at V came to 7 bases and at J to 7 bases, leaving 5 bases not matched to a gene. The CDR3 contains 13 residues. CDR3 sequence: CASTLTGGNTIYF. The CDR3 region has the DNA TGTGCCAGCACGTTGACAGGGGGGAACACCATATATTTT.

The table lists this clone with a count of one. The chain has TRBV2 and TRBJ1-2; 7 bases match TRBD1. The CDR3 runs to 14 residues. Germline V CDR1 and CDR2: SNHLY, FYNNEI. V gave up 4 bases and J gave up 2 bases; unmatched junction bases: 4. The CDR3 DNA reads TGTGCCAGCAGTGCCCCGGGACAGAACTATGGCTACACCTTC. Translating gives CASSAPGQNYGYTF. Filled out from reference TRBV2 and TRBJ1-2, the complete variable domain reads EPEVTQTPSHQVTQMGQEVILRCVPISNHLYFYWYRQILGQKVEFLVSFYNNEISEKSEIFDDQFSVERPDGSNFTLKIRSTKLEDSAMYFCASSAPGQNYGYTFGSGTRLTVV.

This clone was seen more than once but under ten times. The genes are TRBV19 and TRBJ1-1; D is unclear. Trimming took off 1 base at V and 3 bases at J, with 6 bases between the two ends. Germline lookup yields CDR1 LNHDA and CDR2 SQIVND (reference sequence). There are 13 residues in the CDR3. The CDR3 region is CASSIAGYTEAFF. The CDR3 DNA reads TGTGCCAGTAGTATAGCGGGCTACACTGAAGCTTTCTTT.

The chain uses TRBV7-6 and TRBJ2-3; 9 nucleotides agree with TRBD1. J gave up 6 bases and V 3 bases, and 4 bases lay outside the gene matches. The CDR3 is made up of 14 amino acids. The germline CDR1 and CDR2 sequences are SGHVS and FNYEAQ. CDR3 DNA sequence: TGTGCCAGCAGCTTTACAGGGGGCGCGGATACGCAGTATTTT. This sequence encodes CASSFTGGADTQYF.

This clone is a singleton in its sample. J is TRBJ1-6 and V is TRBV18, with D uncertain. Per germline, CDR1 KGHSH and CDR2 LQKENI. This CDR3 has 16 residues. V dropped 3 bases and J dropped 0 bases, with 9 bases sitting between them. DNA of the CDR3: TGTGCCAGCTCACCTATACCGAGCTCCTATAATTCACCCCTCCACTTT. This sequence encodes CASSPIPSSYNSPLHF. The variable domain in full, completed from reference TRBV18 and TRBJ1-6, reads NAGVMQNPRHLVRRRGQEARLRCSPMKGHSHVYWYRQLPEEGLKFMVYLQKENIIDESGMPKERFSAEFPKEGPSILRIQQVVRGDSAAYFCASSPIPSSYNSPLHFGNGTRLTVT.

V and J are TRBV2 and TRBJ1-1; tentative D call: TRBD1 (6 bases). V gave up 6 bases and J gave up 7 bases, with 18 bases separating them. Germline CDR1 reads SNHLY; CDR2 reads FYNNEI. CDR3 length: 14 amino acids. The CDR3 nucleotides read TGTGCCAGCAGCCGCGATGGGGGGCTCGGTGAAGCTTTCTTT. Amino acids: CASSRDGGLGEAFF. Using reference TRBV2 and TRBJ1-1 for the parts outside the CDR3, the full variable domain is EPEVTQTPSHQVTQMGQEVILRCVPISNHLYFYWYRQILGQKVEFLVSFYNNEISEKSEIFDDQFSVERPDGSNFTLKIRSTKLEDSAMYFCASSRDGGLGEAFFGQGTRLTVV.